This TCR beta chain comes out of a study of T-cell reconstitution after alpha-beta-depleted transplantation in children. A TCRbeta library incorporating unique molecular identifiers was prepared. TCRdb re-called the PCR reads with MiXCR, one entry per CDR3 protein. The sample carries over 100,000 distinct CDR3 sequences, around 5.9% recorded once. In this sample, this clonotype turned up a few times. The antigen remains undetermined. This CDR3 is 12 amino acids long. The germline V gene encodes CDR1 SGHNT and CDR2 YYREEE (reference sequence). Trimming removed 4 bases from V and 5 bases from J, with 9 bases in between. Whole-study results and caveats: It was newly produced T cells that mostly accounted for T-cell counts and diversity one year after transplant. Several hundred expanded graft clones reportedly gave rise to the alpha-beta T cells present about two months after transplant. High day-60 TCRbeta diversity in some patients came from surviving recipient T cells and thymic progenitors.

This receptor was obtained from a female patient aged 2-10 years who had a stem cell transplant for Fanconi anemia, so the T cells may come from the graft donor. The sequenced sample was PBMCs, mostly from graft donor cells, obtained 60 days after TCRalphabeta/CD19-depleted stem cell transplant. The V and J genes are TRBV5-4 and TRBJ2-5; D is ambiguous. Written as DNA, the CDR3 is TGTGCCAGCAGCCCAAATAGCGAGACCCAGTACTTC. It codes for CASSPNSETQYF.